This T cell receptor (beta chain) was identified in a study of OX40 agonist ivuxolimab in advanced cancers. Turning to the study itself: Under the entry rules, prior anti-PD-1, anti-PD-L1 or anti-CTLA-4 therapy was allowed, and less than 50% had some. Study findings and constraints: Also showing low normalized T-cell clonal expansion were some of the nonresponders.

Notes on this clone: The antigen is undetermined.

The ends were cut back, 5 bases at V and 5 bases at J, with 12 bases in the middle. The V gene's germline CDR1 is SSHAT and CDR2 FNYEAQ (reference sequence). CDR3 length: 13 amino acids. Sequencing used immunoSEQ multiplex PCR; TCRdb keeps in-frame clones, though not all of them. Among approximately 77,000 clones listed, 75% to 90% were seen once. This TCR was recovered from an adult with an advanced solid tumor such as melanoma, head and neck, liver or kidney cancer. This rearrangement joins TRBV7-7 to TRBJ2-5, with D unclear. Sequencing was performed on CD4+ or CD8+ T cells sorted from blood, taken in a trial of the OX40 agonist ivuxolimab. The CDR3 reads CASSPSSDETQYF. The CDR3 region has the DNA TGTGCCAGCAGCCCCTCTTCTGATGAGACCCAGTACTTC.